The clone carrying this T cell receptor (beta chain) showed up many times. Healthy individuals of Caucasian origin from Russia, aged roughly 6 to 100, served as donors. The second PCR ran roughly 6 to 12 cycles with a sample-barcoded 5' primer and J-beta primers. TCRdb itself ran the 5' RACE reads through MiXCR, one entry per CDR3 protein. The sample holds under 950,000 distinct CDR3 sequences, 22% seen once. These data belong to a study of blood T cells in healthy people across ages. There are 14 residues in the CDR3. Germline CDR1 and CDR2: MNHEY and SVGAGI. The ends lost 7 bases at V and 5 bases at J; junction bases unmatched: 5.

Input material: blood. The V gene is TRBV6-5, the J gene TRBJ2-1; 10 bases line up with TRBD2. The receptor was isolated from a man aged 65 to 79 in good health. CDR3 residues: CASMGLALNNEQFF. For the CDR3, the DNA is TGTGCCAGCATGGGACTAGCGTTGAACAATGAGCAGTTCTTC.